Below, 10 T cell receptor beta chains from the same sample are listed, as sequenced in a study of cytomegalovirus exposure and HLA in healthy donors. Sequenced by immunoSEQ multiplex PCR; TCRdb stores in-frame clones only, minus some. The table includes fewer than 200,000 clones, around 92% detected once. The sample consisted of PBMCs. Receptor source: a man younger than 35 in good health and CMV-seropositive.

V gene TRBV7-2 combines with J gene TRBJ2-3; 8 nucleotides line up with TRBD2. The CDR3 loop spans 15 amino acids. The V gene's germline CDR1 is SGHTA and CDR2 FQGNSA. The trim removed 2 bases at V and 2 bases at J, leaving 3 bases unmatched. The CDR3 DNA follows: TGTGCCAGCAGCTTAAACGGGAGGGACACAGATACGCAGTATTTT. The encoded protein is CASSLNGRDTDTQYF. The full variable domain, completed using reference TRBV7-2 and TRBJ2-3, is GAGVSQSPSNKVTEKGKDVELRCDPISGHTALYWYRQSLGQGLEFLIYFQGNSAPDKSGLPSDRFSAERTGGSVSTLTIQRTQQEDSAVYLCASSLNGRDTDTQYFGPGTRLTVL.

The chain links TRBV4-1 to TRBJ2-1; 8 bases fit TRBD1. The CDR3 runs 15 residues. The germline V gene encodes CDR1 MGHRA and CDR2 YSYEKL. J gave up 7 bases and V 1 base, and 6 bases lay outside the gene matches. The CDR3, as DNA: TGCGCCAGCAGCCAAGGGGCCAGGGGGCGGAATGAGCAGTTCTTC. Amino acids: CASSQGARGRNEQFF.

This clone occurred a few times. The chain combines TRBV5-1 with TRBJ1-1, with D possibly matching TRBD1 (6 bases). Trimming shortened V by 2 bases and J by 4 bases, and 12 bases separated the two germline ends. The CDR3 is 14 residues long. Germline-derived CDR1 and CDR2 are SGHRS and YFSETQ. CDR3 sequence: CASSLMTGSTEAFF. The CDR3, as DNA: TGCGCCAGCAGCTTAATGACAGGAAGCACTGAAGCTTTCTTT. The full variable domain, in which reference TRBV5-1 and TRBJ1-1 provide the parts outside the CDR3, is KAGVTQTPRYLIKTRGQQVTLSCSPISGHRSVSWYQQTPGQGLQFLFEYFSETQRNKGNFPGRFSGRQFSNSRSEMNVSTLELGDSALYLCASSLMTGSTEAFFGQGTRLTVV.

The V call is TRBV4-1, the J call TRBJ2-7; TRBD2 aligns across 12 bases. The CDR3 has 18 amino acids. Trimming took 1 base from V and 7 from J; bases not matched to a gene: 14. The germline gives CDR1 MGHRA, CDR2 YSYEKL. CDR3 DNA: TGCGCCAGCAGCCAAGGGCTTTTAAGACGGACTAGCGGGAAAGAGCAGTACTTC. Encoded protein: CASSQGLLRRTSGKEQYF.

The CDR3 nucleotides read TGTGCCAGCAGCTTGGGGACAGGCTACGAGCAGTACTTC. This translates into CASSLGTGYEQYF. The chain carries TRBV5-6 and TRBJ2-7; TRBD1 aligns across 7 bases. Trimming cost V 0 bases and J 3 bases; bases outside gene matches: 0. This CDR3 spans 13 amino acids. Looked up from germline, CDR1 is SGHDT and CDR2 is YYEEEE.

The CDR3 DNA sequence: TGTGCCAGCAGCGGAGGAGCGGGAGGGTACACCGGGGAGCTGTTTTTT. It encodes CASSGGAGGYTGELFF. The chain joins TRBV11-2 to TRBJ2-2, with 10 nucleotides matching TRBD2. The CDR3 length is 16 residues. CDR1 and CDR2 from the germline V gene are SGHAT and FQNNGV. V shed 5 bases and J 3 bases; nucleotides not matched to a gene: 6.

The chain recombines TRBV23-1 with TRBJ2-2; 7 bases fit TRBD1. TRBV23-1 is marked as an open reading frame, function uncertain. V trimming: 6 bases; J trimming: 2 bases; junction bases outside the gene matches: 6. The CDR3 is made up of 15 amino acids. CDR3 coding DNA: TGCGCCAGCAGACTAGACAGGGTTAACACCGGGGAGCTGTTTTTT. The encoded protein is CASRLDRVNTGELFF.

The V call is TRBV7-3, the J call TRBJ2-1; 9 positions match TRBD2. V lost 2 bases, J lost 2 bases, and 1 base stayed unmatched. The CDR3 covers 15 residues. CDR1 and CDR2 (germline): SGHTA, FQGTGA. This chain's CDR3 is CASSLAGGPYNEQFF. The CDR3 DNA reads TGTGCCAGCAGCTTAGCGGGAGGGCCCTACAATGAGCAGTTCTTC.

The chain's CDR3 is CAISGPSGSTNEQFF. The CDR3 DNA follows: TGTGCCATCAGTGGGCCTAGCGGGAGTACGAATGAGCAGTTCTTC. The chain is built from TRBV10-3 and TRBJ2-1, with TRBD2 matching 10 bases. This CDR3 has 15 amino acids. Trimming cost V 4 bases and J 7 bases; bases outside gene matches: 7. Per germline, CDR1 ENHRY and CDR2 SYGVKD.

The chain couples TRBV19 to TRBJ2-1; 9 bases are a match to TRBD2. The CDR3 sequence is 15 residues long. Germline CDR1 and CDR2: LNHDA and SQIVND (reference sequence). V lost 5 bases, J lost 4 bases, and 6 bases stayed unmatched. CDR3 in DNA: TGTGCCAGTAGTCAAGCGGGAGGTATATACAATGAGCAGTTCTTC. Protein: CASSQAGGIYNEQFF.